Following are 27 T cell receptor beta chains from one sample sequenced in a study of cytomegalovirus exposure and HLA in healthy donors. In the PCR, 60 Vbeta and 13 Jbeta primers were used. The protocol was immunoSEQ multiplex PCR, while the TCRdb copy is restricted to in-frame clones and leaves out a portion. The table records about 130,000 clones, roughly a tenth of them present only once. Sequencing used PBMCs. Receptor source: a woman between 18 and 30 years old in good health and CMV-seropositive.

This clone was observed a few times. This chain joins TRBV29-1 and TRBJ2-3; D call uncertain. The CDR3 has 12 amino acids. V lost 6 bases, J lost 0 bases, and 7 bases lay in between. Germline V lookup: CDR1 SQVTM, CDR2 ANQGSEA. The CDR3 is CSVTTSTDTQYF. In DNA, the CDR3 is TGCAGCGTGACGACTAGCACAGATACGCAGTATTTT.

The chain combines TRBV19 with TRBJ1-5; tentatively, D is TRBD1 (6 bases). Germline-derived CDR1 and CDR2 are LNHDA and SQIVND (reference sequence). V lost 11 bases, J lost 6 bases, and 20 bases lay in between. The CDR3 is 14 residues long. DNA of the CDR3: TGTGCCGGTAAGGACACAGGGTCAAGTCAGCCCCAGCATTTT. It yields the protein CAGKDTGSSQPQHF.

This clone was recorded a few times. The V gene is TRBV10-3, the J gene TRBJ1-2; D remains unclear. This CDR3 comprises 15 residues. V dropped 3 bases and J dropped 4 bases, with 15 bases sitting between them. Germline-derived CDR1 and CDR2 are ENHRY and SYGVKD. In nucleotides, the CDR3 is TGTGCCATCAGTGAAGTACAGCTACCCTCCTATGGCTACACCTTC. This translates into CAISEVQLPSYGYTF.

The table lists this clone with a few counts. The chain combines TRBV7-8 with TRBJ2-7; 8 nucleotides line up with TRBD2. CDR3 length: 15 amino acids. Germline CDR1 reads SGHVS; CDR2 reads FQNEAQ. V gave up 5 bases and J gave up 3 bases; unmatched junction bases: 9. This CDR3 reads CASSPTGGARYEQYF. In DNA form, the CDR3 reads TGTGCCAGCAGCCCGACCGGGGGGGCCCGCTACGAGCAGTACTTC. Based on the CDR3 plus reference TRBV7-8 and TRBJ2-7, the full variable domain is GAGVSQSPRYKVAKRGQDVALRCDPISGHVSLFWYQQALGQGPEFLTYFQNEAQLDKSGLPSDRFFAERPEGSVSTLKIQRTQQEDSAVYLCASSPTGGARYEQYFGPGTRLTVT.

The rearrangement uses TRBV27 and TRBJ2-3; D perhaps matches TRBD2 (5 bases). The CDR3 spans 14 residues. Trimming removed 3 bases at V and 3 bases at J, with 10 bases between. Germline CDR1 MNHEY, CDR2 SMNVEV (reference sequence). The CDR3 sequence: CASSLGRWTDTQYF. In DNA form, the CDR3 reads TGTGCCAGCAGTTTGGGGAGATGGACAGATACGCAGTATTTT.

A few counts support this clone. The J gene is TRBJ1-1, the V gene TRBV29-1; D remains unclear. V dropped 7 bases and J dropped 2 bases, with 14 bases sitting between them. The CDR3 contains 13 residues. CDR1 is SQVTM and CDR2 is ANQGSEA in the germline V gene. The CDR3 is CSGVGGSNTEAFF. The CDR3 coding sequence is TGCAGCGGGGTGGGAGGGAGTAACACTGAAGCTTTCTTT.

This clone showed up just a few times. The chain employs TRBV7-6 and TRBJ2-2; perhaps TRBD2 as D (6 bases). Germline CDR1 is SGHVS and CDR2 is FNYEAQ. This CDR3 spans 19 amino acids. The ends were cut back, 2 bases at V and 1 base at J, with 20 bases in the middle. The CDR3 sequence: CASSLSDRWRDGNTGELFF. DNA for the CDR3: TGTGCCAGCAGCTTATCAGATCGTTGGCGGGACGGGAACACCGGGGAGCTGTTTTTT.

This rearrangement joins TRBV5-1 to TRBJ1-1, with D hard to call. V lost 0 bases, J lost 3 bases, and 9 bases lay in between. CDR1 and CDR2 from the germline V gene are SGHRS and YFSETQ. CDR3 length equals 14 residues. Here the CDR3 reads CASSLVGSDTEAFF. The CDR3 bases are TGCGCCAGCAGCTTGGTTGGCAGCGACACTGAAGCTTTCTTT.

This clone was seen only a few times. CDR3 residues: CASSFSGRDNEQFF. In DNA form, the CDR3 reads TGTGCCAGCAGCTTTAGCGGGAGGGACAATGAGCAGTTCTTC. The genes are TRBV5-4 and TRBJ2-1, with TRBD2 matching 11 bases. Germline loops: CDR1 SGHNT, CDR2 YYREEE (reference sequence). The CDR3 is made up of 14 amino acids. V lost 2 bases and J lost 5; bases outside the gene matches: 0.

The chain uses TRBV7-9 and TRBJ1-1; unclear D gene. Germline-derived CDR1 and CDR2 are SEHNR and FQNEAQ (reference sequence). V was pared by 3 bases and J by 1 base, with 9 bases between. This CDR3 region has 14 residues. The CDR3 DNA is TGTGCCAGCAGCTTGTTCGGGGAGAACACTGAAGCTTTCTTT. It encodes CASSLFGENTEAFF. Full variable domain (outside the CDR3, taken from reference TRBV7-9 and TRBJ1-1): DTGVSQNPRHKITKRGQNVTFRCDPISEHNRLYWYRQTLGQGPEFLTYFQNEAQLEKSRLLSDRFSAERPKGSFSTLEIQRTEQGDSAMYLCASSLFGENTEAFFGQGTRLTVV.

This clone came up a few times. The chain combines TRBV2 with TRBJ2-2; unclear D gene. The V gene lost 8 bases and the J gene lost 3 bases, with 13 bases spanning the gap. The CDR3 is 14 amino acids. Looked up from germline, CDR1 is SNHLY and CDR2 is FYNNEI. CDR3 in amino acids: CASERLPHTGELFF. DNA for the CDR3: TGTGCCAGCGAGAGACTCCCCCACACCGGGGAGCTGTTTTTT.

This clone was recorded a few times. The CDR3 sequence: CASSPKGQGKSYEQYF. Here the CDR3 DNA reads TGTGCCAGCAGCCCCAAGGGACAGGGGAAATCCTACGAGCAGTACTTC. This chain connects TRBV25-1 to TRBJ2-7, with 10 bases identical to TRBD1. The V gene end was trimmed by 6 bases and the J gene end by 1 base; junction bases not matched to a gene: 9. CDR1 is MGHDK and CDR2 is SYGVNS in the germline V gene. The CDR3 is 16 residues long.

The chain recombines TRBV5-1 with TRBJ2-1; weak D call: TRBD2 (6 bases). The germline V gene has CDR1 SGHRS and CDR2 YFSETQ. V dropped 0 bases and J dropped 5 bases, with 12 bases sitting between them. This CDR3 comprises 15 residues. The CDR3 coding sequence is TGCGCCAGCAGCTTGGTCATCGGGAGCAACAATGAGCAGTTCTTC. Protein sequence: CASSLVIGSNNEQFF.

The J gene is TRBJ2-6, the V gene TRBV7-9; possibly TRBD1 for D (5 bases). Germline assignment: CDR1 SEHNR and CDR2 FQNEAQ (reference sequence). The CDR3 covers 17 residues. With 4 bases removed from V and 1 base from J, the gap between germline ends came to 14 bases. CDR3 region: CASSWTPGKSGANVLTF. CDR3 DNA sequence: TGTGCCAGCAGCTGGACCCCAGGGAAATCTGGGGCCAACGTCCTGACTTTC.

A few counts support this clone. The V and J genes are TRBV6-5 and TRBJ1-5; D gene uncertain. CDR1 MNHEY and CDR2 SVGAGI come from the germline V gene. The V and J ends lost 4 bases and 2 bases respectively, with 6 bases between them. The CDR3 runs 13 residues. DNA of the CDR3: TGTGCCAGCAGTTTGGCGGGCAATCAGCCCCAGCATTTT. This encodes CASSLAGNQPQHF.

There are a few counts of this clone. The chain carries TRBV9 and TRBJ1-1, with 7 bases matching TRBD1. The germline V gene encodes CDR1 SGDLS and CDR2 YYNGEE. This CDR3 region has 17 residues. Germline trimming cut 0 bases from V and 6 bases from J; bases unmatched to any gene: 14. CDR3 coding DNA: TGTGCCAGCAGCGTAGCGGAACCGGGACAGCGATACGCTGAAGCTTTCTTT. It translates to CASSVAEPGQRYAEAFF.

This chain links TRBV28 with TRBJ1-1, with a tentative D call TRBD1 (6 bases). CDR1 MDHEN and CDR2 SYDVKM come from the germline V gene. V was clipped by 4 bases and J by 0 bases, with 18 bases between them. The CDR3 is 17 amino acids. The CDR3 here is CASSSLRGAFMNTEAFF. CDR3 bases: TGTGCCAGCAGTTCCCTTCGGGGGGCGTTCATGAACACTGAAGCTTTCTTT.

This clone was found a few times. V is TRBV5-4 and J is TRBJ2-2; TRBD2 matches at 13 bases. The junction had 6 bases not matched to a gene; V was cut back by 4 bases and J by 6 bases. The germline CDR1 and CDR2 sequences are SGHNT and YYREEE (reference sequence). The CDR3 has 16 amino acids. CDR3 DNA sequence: TGTGCCAGCAGCAGAGGACTAGCGGGAGTTGCCGGGGAGCTGTTTTTT. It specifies CASSRGLAGVAGELFF.

Here the CDR3 reads CASSLSGIQGYTF. CDR3 in DNA: TGTGCCAGCAGCCTATCAGGAATTCAAGGCTACACCTTC. This chain connects TRBV5-6 to TRBJ1-2; D is unclear. Trimming shortened V by 4 bases and J by 8 bases, and 15 bases separated the two germline ends. The germline V gene has CDR1 SGHDT and CDR2 YYEEEE. CDR3 length: 13 amino acids.

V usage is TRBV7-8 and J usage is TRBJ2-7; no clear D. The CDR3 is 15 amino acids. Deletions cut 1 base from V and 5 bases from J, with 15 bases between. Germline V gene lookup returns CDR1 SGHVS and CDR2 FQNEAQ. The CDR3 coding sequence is TGTGCCAGCAGCTTAGTCCTTGGTCGGTTCCACGAGCAGTACTTC. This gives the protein CASSLVLGRFHEQYF.

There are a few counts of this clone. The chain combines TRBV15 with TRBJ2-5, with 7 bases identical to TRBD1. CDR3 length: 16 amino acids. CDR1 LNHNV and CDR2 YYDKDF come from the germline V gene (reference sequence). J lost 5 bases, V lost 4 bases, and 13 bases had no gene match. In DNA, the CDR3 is TGTGCCACCAGCAACCCGAGACAGGGTTGGAAGGAGACCCAGTACTTC. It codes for CATSNPRQGWKETQYF. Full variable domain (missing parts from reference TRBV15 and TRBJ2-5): DAMVIQNPRYQVTQFGKPVTLSCSQTLNHNVMYWYQQKSSQAPKLLFHYYDKDFNNEADTPDNFQSRRPNTSFCFLDIRSPGLGDTAMYLCATSNPRQGWKETQYFGPGTRLLVL.

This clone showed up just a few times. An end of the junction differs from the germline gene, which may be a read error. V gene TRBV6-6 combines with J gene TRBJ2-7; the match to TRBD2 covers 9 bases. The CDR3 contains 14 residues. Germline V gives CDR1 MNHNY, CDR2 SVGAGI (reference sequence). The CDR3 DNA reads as TGTGCCGGCAGTTTGCGGGAGGGAGGTGGTGAGCAGTACTTC. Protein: CAGSLREGGGEQYF.

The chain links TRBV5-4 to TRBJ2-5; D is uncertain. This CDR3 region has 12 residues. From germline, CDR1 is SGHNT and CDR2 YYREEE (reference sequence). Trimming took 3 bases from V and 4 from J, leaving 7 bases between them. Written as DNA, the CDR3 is TGTGCCAGCAGCTCGAACGGAGAGACCCAGTACTTC. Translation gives CASSSNGETQYF.

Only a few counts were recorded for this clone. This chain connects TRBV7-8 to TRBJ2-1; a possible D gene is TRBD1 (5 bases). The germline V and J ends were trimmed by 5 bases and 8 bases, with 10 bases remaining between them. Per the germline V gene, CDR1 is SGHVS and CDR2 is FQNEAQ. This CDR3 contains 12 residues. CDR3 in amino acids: CASSQGKYEQFF. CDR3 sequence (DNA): TGTGCCAGCAGCCAGGGAAAGTATGAGCAGTTCTTC. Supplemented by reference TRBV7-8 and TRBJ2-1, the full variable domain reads GAGVSQSPRYKVAKRGQDVALRCDPISGHVSLFWYQQALGQGPEFLTYFQNEAQLDKSGLPSDRFFAERPEGSVSTLKIQRTQQEDSAVYLCASSQGKYEQFFGPGTRLTVL.

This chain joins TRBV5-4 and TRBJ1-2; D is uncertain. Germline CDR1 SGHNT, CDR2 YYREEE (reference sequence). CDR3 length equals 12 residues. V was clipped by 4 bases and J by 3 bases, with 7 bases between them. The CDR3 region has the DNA TGTGCCAGCAGCGCCGCGGACTATGGCTACACCTTC. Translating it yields CASSAADYGYTF.

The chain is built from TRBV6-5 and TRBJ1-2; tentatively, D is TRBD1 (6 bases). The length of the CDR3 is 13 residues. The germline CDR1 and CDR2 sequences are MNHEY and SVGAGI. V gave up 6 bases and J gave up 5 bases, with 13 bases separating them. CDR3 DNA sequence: TGTGCCAGCAGAAAAGGGGGGGGGTATGGCTACACCTTC. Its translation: CASRKGGGYGYTF.

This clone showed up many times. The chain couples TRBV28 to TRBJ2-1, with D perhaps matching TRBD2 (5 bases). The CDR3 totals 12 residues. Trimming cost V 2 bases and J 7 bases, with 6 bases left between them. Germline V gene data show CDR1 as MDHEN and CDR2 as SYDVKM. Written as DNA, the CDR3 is TGTGCCAGCAGTTTAAGGACTAATGAGCAGTTCTTC. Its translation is CASSLRTNEQFF.